This TCR beta chain was captured in a study of OX40 agonist ivuxolimab in advanced cancers. This CDR3 is 16 amino acids long. The germline V and J ends were trimmed by 2 bases and 1 base, with 14 bases remaining between them. Germline-derived CDR1 and CDR2 are MDHEN and SYDVKM. Only in-frame clones appear in the TCRdb table, and some are missing; sequencing was by immunoSEQ multiplex PCR. The sample lists approximately 17,000 clones, 70% to 90% occurring once. Sequenced here: CD4+ or CD8+ T cells sorted from blood, sampled in a trial of the OX40 agonist ivuxolimab. The receptor's source is an adult with an advanced solid tumor such as melanoma, head and neck, liver or kidney cancer. This chain connects TRBV28 to TRBJ2-5; D remains ambiguous. The CDR3 region is CASSLLGEPTQETQYF. CDR3 nucleotides: TGTGCCAGCAGTTTACTTGGGGAACCAACCCAAGAGACCCAGTACTTC.